These 9 T cell receptor beta chains originate from one sample sequenced in a study of CD4 and CD8 cells across lung adenocarcinoma regions (dated by TCRdb to 2016 to 2018). The method behind the library was PCR. The sample was run on a HiSeq X Ten. The public reads were reprocessed in TCRdb via fastp at Q25 and MiXCR, keeping in-frame beta chains. CDR3 protein sequences are deduplicated, and each keeps its most common genes and DNA. Recorded for this sample are around 27,000 distinct CDR3 sequences; approximately 51% of them occurred a single time. The top ten constitute around 50% of the sample. Sequencing was carried out using CD8+ T cells from the center of a lung tumor. Explained via the paper, the cell subset or site label denotes: tumor center region. The receptors were gathered from a male donor with lung adenocarcinoma. The CD4 and CD8 labels of this study may be unreliable.

The table lists this clonotype with a few counts. The gene calls are TRBV11-2 and TRBJ2-5; a possible D gene is TRBD1 (6 bases). CDR3 length: 16 residues. The germline V gene has CDR1 SGHAT and CDR2 FQNNGV. Trimming left V 0 bases short and J 2 bases short, with 13 bases between. The CDR3: CASSLEGGWGQETQYF. As DNA, the CDR3 is TGTGCCAGCAGCTTAGAAGGGGGTTGGGGGCAAGAGACCCAGTACTTC.

There are many counts of this clonotype. The V and J genes are TRBV27 and TRBJ2-3; D is unclear. Trimming stripped 4 bases from V and 0 bases from J, with 5 bases between. Germline V gene sequence: CDR1 MNHEY, CDR2 SMNVEV (reference sequence). The CDR3 extends over 13 amino acids. The CDR3, as DNA: TGTGCCAGCAGTTACACTAGCACAGATACGCAGTATTTT. Translated, it gives CASSYTSTDTQYF.

This clonotype has a count of ten or more. The V call is TRBV27, the J call TRBJ2-2, with 10 bases fitting TRBD2. This CDR3 region has 19 residues. After removal of 3 bases from V and 3 bases from J, the junction contained 13 bases not matched to a gene. The germline V gene encodes CDR1 MNHEY and CDR2 SMNVEV (reference sequence). The CDR3 DNA sequence: TGTGCCAGCAGTTTTCGGCTAGCGGGAGCCGTTACCGACACCGGGGAGCTGTTTTTT. Protein sequence: CASSFRLAGAVTDTGELFF.

This clonotype was seen only a few times. The rearrangement links TRBV5-1 to TRBJ2-1; possible D gene TRBD2, 6 bases. The ends were cut back, 0 bases at V and 2 bases at J, with 12 bases in the middle. Looked up from germline, CDR1 is SGHRS and CDR2 is YFSETQ. This CDR3 comprises 16 residues. In DNA form, the CDR3 reads TGCGCCAGCAGCTTGGGTGAGGGAGGACCCTACAATGAGCAGTTCTTC. Amino acid sequence: CASSLGEGGPYNEQFF.

The genes are TRBV6-5 and TRBJ1-4, with D possibly matching TRBD1 (5 bases). The CDR3 length is 16 residues. Germline-derived CDR1 and CDR2 are MNHEY and SVGAGI. Trimming shortened V by 4 bases and J by 5 bases, and 17 bases separated the two germline ends. The CDR3 DNA reads TGTGCCAGCAGTTCCACCGGGGGGGGAAGGAATGAAAAACTGTTTTTT. It translates to CASSSTGGGRNEKLFF.

The chain joins TRBV6-1 to TRBJ1-5; 7 bases map to TRBD1. The CDR3 has 14 amino acids. J was trimmed by 3 bases and V by 3 bases; bases with no gene match: 2. From germline, CDR1 is MNHNS and CDR2 SASEGT. DNA of the CDR3: TGTGCCAGCAGTGAGACAGGGCCCAATCAGCCCCAGCATTTT. This encodes CASSETGPNQPQHF.

V and J are TRBV6-1 and TRBJ2-5; tentatively, D is TRBD1 or TRBD2 (5 bases each). This CDR3 has 14 amino acids. The germline gives CDR1 MNHNS, CDR2 SASEGT. CDR3 bases: TGTGCGGGCAGTGGGGACCCCCGTGCAGATACCCAGTACTTC. Amino acid sequence: CAGSGDPRADTQYF.

This clonotype showed up many times. The chain recombines TRBV6-1 with TRBJ1-2, with 7 bases aligning to TRBD1. CDR1 and CDR2 (germline): MNHNS, SASEGT. The CDR3 totals 15 residues. The J segment lost 4 bases and the V segment lost 1 base, leaving 6 bases of the junction unmatched. The CDR3 DNA is TGTGCCAGCAGTGAAGAGGGACAGACAGCCTATGGCTACACCTTC. This translates into CASSEEGQTAYGYTF.

This clonotype has at least ten counts. This chain links TRBV6-1 with TRBJ1-2; D not resolved. Germline values: CDR1 MNHNS, CDR2 SASEGT. V lost 2 bases and J 8 bases, leaving 3 bases between the germline ends. CDR3 size: 10 residues. The CDR3 spells CASSEFGYTF. The CDR3 DNA reads TGTGCCAGCAGTGAATTCGGCTACACCTTC.